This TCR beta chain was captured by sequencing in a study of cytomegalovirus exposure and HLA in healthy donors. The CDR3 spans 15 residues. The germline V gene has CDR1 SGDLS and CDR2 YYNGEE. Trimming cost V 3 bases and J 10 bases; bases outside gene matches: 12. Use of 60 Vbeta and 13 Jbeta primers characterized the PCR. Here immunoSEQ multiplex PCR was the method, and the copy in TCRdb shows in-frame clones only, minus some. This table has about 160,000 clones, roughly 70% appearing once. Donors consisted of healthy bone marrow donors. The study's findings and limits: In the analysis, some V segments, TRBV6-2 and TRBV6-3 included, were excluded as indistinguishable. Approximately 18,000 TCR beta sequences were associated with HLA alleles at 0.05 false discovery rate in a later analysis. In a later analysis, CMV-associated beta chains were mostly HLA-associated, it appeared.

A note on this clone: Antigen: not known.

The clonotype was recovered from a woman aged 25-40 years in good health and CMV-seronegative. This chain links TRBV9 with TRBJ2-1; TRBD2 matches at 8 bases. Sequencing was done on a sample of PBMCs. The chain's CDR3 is CASSETGTRSREQFF. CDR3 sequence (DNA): TGTGCCAGCAGCGAAACCGGGACTAGGAGTCGGGAGCAGTTCTTC.